This T cell receptor beta chain was identified in a study of B cell selection in AIRE deficiency. The study, taken as a whole, reports: Roughly a third of healthy-shared Treg TCRbeta sequences appeared in patient Tconv cells. AIRE-deficient Tconv and Treg repertoires matched healthy donors in TCRBV, CDR3 length, diversity.

Germline V CDR1 and CDR2: KGHSH, LQKENI. V gave up 3 bases and J gave up 2 bases; unmatched junction bases: 4. This CDR3 spans 17 amino acids. Regarding this clone: Its target is not known.

Conventional CD4 T cells were sorted as CD4+CD127+ cells. Produced via immunoSEQ multiplex PCR; TCRdb's table is partial and in-frame only. The table includes tens of thousands of clones, about 96% detected once. V gene TRBV18 combines with J gene TRBJ1-6; 10 bases align to TRBD1. The material sequenced was conventional CD4+ T cells sorted from PBMCs. The clonotype was recovered from a human donor with AIRE deficiency. CDR3 in DNA: TGTGCCAGCTCACCTGCGACAGGGGGCACCTATAATTCACCCCTCCACTTT. It translates to CASSPATGGTYNSPLHF.